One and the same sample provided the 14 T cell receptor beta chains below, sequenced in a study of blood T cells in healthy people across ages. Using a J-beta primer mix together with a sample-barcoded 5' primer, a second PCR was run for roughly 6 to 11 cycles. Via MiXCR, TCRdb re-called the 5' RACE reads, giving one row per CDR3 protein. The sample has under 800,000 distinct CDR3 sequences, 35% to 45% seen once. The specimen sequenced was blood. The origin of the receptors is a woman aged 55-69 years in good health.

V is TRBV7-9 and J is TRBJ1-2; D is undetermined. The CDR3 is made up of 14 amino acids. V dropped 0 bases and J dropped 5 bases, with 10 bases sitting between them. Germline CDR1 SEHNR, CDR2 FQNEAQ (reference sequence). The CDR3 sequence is CASSLATSSYGYTF. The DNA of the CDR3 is TGTGCCAGCAGCTTAGCCACCAGTTCTTATGGCTACACCTTC. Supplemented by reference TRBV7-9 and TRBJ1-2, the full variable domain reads DTGVSQNPRHKITKRGQNVTFRCDPISEHNRLYWYRQTLGQGPEFLTYFQNEAQLEKSRLLSDRFSAERPKGSFSTLEIQRTEQGDSAMYLCASSLATSSYGYTFGSGTRLTVV.

The CDR3 nucleotides are TGCAGTGCTATAGCGGGACGGGTTACCTACAATGAGCAGTACTTC. Protein product: CSAIAGRVTYNEQYF. The chain has TRBV20-1 and TRBJ2-1, with 8 nucleotides matching TRBD2. The J call may be in error: the DNA end matches TRBJ2-7 better. Germline CDR1 and CDR2: DFQATT and SNEGSKA (reference sequence). The CDR3 is 15 amino acids.

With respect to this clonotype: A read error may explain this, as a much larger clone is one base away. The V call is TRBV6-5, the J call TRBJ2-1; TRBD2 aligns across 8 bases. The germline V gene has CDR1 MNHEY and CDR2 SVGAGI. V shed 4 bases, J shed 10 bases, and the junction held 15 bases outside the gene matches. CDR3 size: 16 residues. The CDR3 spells CASSSLLAGSSYEQFF. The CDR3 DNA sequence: TGTGCCAGCAGTTCCCTCCTAGCGGGCAGCTCCTACGAGCAGTTCTTC.

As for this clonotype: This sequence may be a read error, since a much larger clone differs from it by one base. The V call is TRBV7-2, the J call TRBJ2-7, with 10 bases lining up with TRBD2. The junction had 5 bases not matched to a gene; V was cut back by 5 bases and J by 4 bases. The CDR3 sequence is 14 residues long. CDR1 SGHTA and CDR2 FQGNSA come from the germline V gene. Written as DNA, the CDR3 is TGTGCCAGCAGCGTGCTAGCGGGAGAGTACGAGCAGTACTTC. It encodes CASSVLAGEYEQYF.

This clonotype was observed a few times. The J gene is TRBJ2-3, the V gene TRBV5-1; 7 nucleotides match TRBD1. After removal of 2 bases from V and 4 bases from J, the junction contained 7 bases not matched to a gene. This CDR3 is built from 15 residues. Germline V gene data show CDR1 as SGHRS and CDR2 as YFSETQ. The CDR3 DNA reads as TGCGCCAGCAGCTTAGACAGGGTATTCGCAGATACGCAGTATTTT. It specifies CASSLDRVFADTQYF.

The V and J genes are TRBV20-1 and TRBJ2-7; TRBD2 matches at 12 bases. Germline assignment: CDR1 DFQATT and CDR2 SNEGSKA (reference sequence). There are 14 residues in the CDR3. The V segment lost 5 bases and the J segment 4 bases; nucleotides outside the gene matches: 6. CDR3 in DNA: TGCAGTGCTGAAAAGACTAGCGGGAGATACGAGCAGTACTTC. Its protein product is CSAEKTSGRYEQYF.

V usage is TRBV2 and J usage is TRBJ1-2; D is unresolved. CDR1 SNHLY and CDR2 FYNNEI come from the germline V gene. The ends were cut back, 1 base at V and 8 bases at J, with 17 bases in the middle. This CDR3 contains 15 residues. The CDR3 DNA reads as TGTGCCAGCAGTGAAGGGATCTCAACCGCGGGCGGCTACACCTTC. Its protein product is CASSEGISTAGGYTF.

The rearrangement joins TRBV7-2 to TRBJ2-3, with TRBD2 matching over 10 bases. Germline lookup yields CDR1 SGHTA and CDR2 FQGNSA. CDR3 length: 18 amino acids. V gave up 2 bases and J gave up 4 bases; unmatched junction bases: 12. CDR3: CASSLSIDSGGTADTQYF. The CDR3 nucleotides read TGTGCCAGCAGCTTATCGATTGATAGCGGGGGGACTGCAGATACGCAGTATTTT.

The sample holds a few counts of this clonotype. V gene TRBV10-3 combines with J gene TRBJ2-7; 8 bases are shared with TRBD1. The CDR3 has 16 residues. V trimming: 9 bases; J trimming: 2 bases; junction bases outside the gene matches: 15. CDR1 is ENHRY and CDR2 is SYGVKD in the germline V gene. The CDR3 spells CAMSSQGTGLAYEQYF. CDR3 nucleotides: TGTGCCATGAGCTCCCAAGGGACAGGCCTGGCCTACGAGCAGTACTTC.

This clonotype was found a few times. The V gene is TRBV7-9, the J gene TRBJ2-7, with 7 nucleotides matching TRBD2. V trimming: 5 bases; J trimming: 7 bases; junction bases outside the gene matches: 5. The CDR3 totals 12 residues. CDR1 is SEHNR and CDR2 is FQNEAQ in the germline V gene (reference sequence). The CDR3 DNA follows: TGTGCCAGCAGCCCGGGAGGTTGGGAGCAGTACTTC. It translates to CASSPGGWEQYF.

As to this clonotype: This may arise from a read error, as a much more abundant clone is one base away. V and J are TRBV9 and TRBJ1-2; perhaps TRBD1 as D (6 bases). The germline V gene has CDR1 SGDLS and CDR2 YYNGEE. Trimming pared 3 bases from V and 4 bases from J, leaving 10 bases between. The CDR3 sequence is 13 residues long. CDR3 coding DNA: TGTGCCAGCAGCGAAGAACAGGGCTATGGCTACACCTTC. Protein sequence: CASSEEQGYGYTF. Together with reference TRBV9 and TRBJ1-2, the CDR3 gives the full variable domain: DSGVTQTPKHLITATGQRVTLRCSPRSGDLSVYWYQQSLDQGLQFLIQYYNGEERAKGNILERFSAQQFPDLHSELNLSSLELGDSALYFCASSEEQGYGYTFGSGTRLTVV.

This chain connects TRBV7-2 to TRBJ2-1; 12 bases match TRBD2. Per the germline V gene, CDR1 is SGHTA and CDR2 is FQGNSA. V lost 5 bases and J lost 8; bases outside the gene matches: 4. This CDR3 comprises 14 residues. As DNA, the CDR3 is TGTGCCAGCAGCCCTAGCGGGAGGGTCGATGAGCAGTTCTTC. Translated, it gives CASSPSGRVDEQFF.

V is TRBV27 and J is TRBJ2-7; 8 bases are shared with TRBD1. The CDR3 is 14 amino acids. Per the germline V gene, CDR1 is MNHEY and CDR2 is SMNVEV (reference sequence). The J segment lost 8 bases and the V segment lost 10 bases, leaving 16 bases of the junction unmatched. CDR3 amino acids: CATYRGQGPFQQYF. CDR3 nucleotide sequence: TGTGCCACCTACAGAGGACAGGGCCCCTTCCAGCAGTACTTC.

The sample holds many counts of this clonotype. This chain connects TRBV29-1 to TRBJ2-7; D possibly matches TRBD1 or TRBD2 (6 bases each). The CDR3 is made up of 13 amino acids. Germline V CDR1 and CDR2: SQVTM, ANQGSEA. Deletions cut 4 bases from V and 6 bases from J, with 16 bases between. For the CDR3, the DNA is TGCAGCGTTGTCCCAGGGGAGGCCCTCGAGCAGTACTTC. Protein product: CSVVPGEALEQYF.